The T cell receptor (beta chain) described here comes from a study of identical twins. TCRdb recomputed calls from the 5' RACE reads with MiXCR, one row per CDR3 protein. The sample records hundreds of thousands of distinct CDR3 sequences, around 9.6% being singletons. Notes on this clonotype: Its target is unknown.

Study outcomes and limitations: In cord blood, abundant beta clonotypes had fewer insertions; memory showed no trend.

V dropped 8 bases and J dropped 8; count of bases not matched to a gene: 15. Germline V gives CDR1 MNHEY, CDR2 SMNVEV (reference sequence). The CDR3 has 15 residues. The V gene is TRBV27, the J gene TRBJ2-7; 10 bases line up with TRBD2. The clonotype originates from a woman between 18 and 29 years old in good health. The sample comprised memory (CD45RO+) T cells sorted from blood. Here the CDR3 reads CASGAPLAGARKQYF. CDR3 nucleotide sequence: TGTGCCAGCGGCGCCCCCCTAGCGGGAGCCAGAAAGCAGTACTTC.